This TCR beta chain was captured by sequencing in a study of OX40 agonist ivuxolimab in advanced cancers. Study in general: Partial responses were achieved by three patients: one hepatocellular carcinoma, two cutaneous melanoma.

Sequencing was performed with immunoSEQ multiplex PCR; in TCRdb, only in-frame clones are kept and a portion is missing. Of approximately 19,000 clones in the sample, roughly 80% were seen once. Germline V gives CDR1 LGHNA, CDR2 YSLEER. The CDR3 spans 15 residues. J lost 7 bases, V lost 0 bases, and 4 bases had no gene match. The source was CD4+ or CD8+ T cells sorted from blood, collected in a trial of the OX40 agonist ivuxolimab. The chain recombines TRBV4-3 with TRBJ2-1; 9 bases match TRBD1. This receptor was obtained from an adult with an advanced solid tumor such as melanoma, head and neck, liver or kidney cancer. CDR3 protein: CASSQEGQGWNEQFF. The CDR3, as DNA: TGCGCCAGCAGCCAAGAGGGACAGGGATGGAATGAGCAGTTCTTC.